This TCR beta chain was sequenced during a study of T cell repertoires in cytomegalovirus infection. Whole-study context: It can be stated that public TCR beta signatures indicated CMV infection as well as a matching HLA type.

TCRdb reanalysed the reads using MiXCR and keeps one entry per CDR3 protein. The sample has just under 300,000 distinct CDR3 sequences; around 10% are singletons. Study-wide findings and caveats: HLA-C-restricted, CMV-specific TCR beta clonotypes were dominant ex vivo. Carriers of CMV plus the relevant HLA were identified by cumulative public TCR beta family frequency.

This CDR3 has 13 residues. Between the trimmed V and J ends, which lost 2 bases and 5 bases, there was a span of 7 bases. This clonotype was counted between two and nine times. Its cognate antigen is unknown. The clonotype comes from a human donor in good health (CMV status not recorded). Some clones in this sample may be carry-over from other donors' samples. The chain combines TRBV12-3 or TRBV12-4 with TRBJ1-5; no definite D call. Sequencing used PBMCs. CDR3 in DNA: TGTGCCAGCAGTTTAAACAGCTATCAGCCCCAGCATTTT. It yields the protein CASSLNSYQPQHF.